Following are 2 T cell receptor beta chains from one sample sequenced in a study of cytomegalovirus exposure and HLA in healthy donors. This table comes from immunoSEQ multiplex PCR, and its TCRdb copy is limited to in-frame clones, with some not included. The sample records approximately 140,000 clones, 85% to 90% being singletons. Sequencing was carried out using PBMCs. The receptors derive from a woman aged 18 to 35 in good health and CMV-seropositive.

V gene TRBV2 combines with J gene TRBJ2-3; TRBD2 might be the D (6 bases). Germline CDR1 is SNHLY and CDR2 is FYNNEI. This CDR3 region has 12 residues. The V end lost 3 bases, the J end lost 14 bases, and 15 bases lay between the germline ends. CDR3 in amino acids: CASSEEGMGRYF. DNA for the CDR3: TGTGCCAGCAGTGAGGAGGGTATGGGTCGGTATTTT.

This clone showed up just once. The chain couples TRBV6-6 to TRBJ1-3; D unclear. With 0 bases removed from V and 4 bases from J, the gap between germline ends came to 7 bases. Germline CDR1 is MNHNY and CDR2 is SVGAGI (reference sequence). CDR3 length: 14 residues. CDR3 residues: CASSYSSAGNTIYF. In nucleotides, the CDR3 is TGTGCCAGCAGTTACTCGAGCGCGGGAAACACCATATATTTT.